These 27 T cell receptor beta chains were all obtained from the same sample, sequenced in a study of Ad26.COV2.S vaccination and SARS-CoV-2 variants. Profiled with immunoSEQ multiplex PCR; TCRdb holds only in-frame clones, not every one. The data contain about 500,000 clones, roughly 87% of them seen just once; the ten biggest clones take up under 2%. Noted treatment: some 20 received Ad26.COV2.S at low or high dose, single or two shots; roughly 5 received placebo; per-sample allocation not given. Samples analyzed were those drawn on day 63 after the first vaccine or placebo injection. Material: peripheral blood, obtained in a trial of Ad26.COV2.S vaccine versus placebo. The receptor set was obtained from a person aged 18 to 65 who received the Ad26.COV2.S COVID-19 vaccine or a placebo.

V gene TRBV7-9 combines with J gene TRBJ1-2; no clear D gene. The CDR3 sequence is 14 residues long. Germline V lookup: CDR1 SEHNR, CDR2 FQNEAQ (reference sequence). Trimming took off 3 bases at V and 0 bases at J, with 8 bases between the two ends. Written as DNA, the CDR3 is TGTGCCAGCAGCTTCGGCGGAACTAACTATGGCTACACCTTC. Translation gives CASSFGGTNYGYTF.

The rearrangement uses TRBV6-2 or TRBV6-3 and TRBJ2-7, with 7 bases that match TRBD2. This CDR3 is 15 amino acids long. Looked up from germline, CDR1 is MNHEY and CDR2 is SVGEGT. J gave up 5 bases and V 5 bases, and 12 bases lay outside the gene matches. CDR3 in amino acids: CASSSGALTVHEQYF. The CDR3 DNA reads as TGTGCCAGCAGTAGCGGGGCTTTGACGGTCCACGAGCAGTACTTC.

This clone was recorded once. V is TRBV25-1 and J is TRBJ2-7; TRBD1 or TRBD2 may be the D gene (6 bases each). The CDR3 contains 16 residues. Germline V lookup: CDR1 MGHDK, CDR2 SYGVNS. Trimming took 1 base from V and 0 from J, leaving 13 bases between them. For the CDR3, the DNA is TGTGCCAGCAGTGAATTAGGGGGGAGTAGCTCCTACGAGCAGTACTTC. Its translation is CASSELGGSSSYEQYF.

The chain employs TRBV12-3 or TRBV12-4 and TRBJ2-1, with D possibly TRBD1 on 5 matching bases. CDR3 length equals 11 residues. The V gene lost 6 bases and the J gene lost 12 bases, with 12 bases spanning the gap. The CDR3 region has the DNA TGTGCCAGCAGGGGGCGGTTGGGGCAGTTCTTC. It is translated as CASRGRLGQFF.

V and J are TRBV13 and TRBJ1-1; TRBD1 aligns across 9 bases. There are 15 residues in the CDR3. V was clipped by 0 bases and J by 5 bases; unmatched bases: 4. CDR1 is PRHDT, CDR2 FYEKMQ, per germline (reference sequence). CDR3 coding DNA: TGTGCCAGCAGCTTAGGTTACAGGGGGCGGACTGAAGCTTTCTTT. This gives the protein CASSLGYRGRTEAFF. Drawing the rest from reference TRBV13 and TRBJ1-1, the complete variable domain is AAGVIQSPRHLIKEKRETATLKCYPIPRHDTVYWYQQGPGQDPQFLISFYEKMQSDKGSIPDRFSAQQFSDYHSELNMSSLELGDSALYFCASSLGYRGRTEAFFGQGTRLTVV.

J is TRBJ1-3 and V is TRBV28; D possibly corresponds to TRBD1 (5 bases). The V gene's germline CDR1 is MDHEN and CDR2 SYDVKM. The CDR3 has 19 residues. V gave up 3 bases and J gave up 0 bases, with 21 bases separating them. The CDR3 protein is CASSFRVRRGIPSGNTIYF. CDR3 bases: TGTGCCAGCAGTTTTCGCGTCCGAAGGGGCATACCCTCTGGAAACACCATATATTTT. The complete variable domain, with remaining parts taken from reference TRBV28 and TRBJ1-3, reads DVKVTQSSRYLVKRTGEKVFLECVQDMDHENMFWYRQDPGLGLRLIYFSYDVKMKEKGDIPEGYSVSREKKERFSLILESASTNQTSMYLCASSFRVRRGIPSGNTIYFGEGSWLTVV.

J is TRBJ1-2 and V is TRBV7-9, with D unclear. The CDR3 extends over 13 amino acids. V was pared by 4 bases and J by 0 bases, with 6 bases between. The germline V gene encodes CDR1 SEHNR and CDR2 FQNEAQ (reference sequence). CDR3 DNA: TGTGCCAGCAGCTCCATAGCTAACTATGGCTACACCTTC. Its translation is CASSSIANYGYTF.

The rearrangement uses TRBV28 and TRBJ1-2; D ambiguous. V dropped 7 bases and J dropped 4 bases, with 19 bases sitting between them. Germline assignment: CDR1 MDHEN and CDR2 SYDVKM. The CDR3 totals 15 residues. The CDR3 is CASMTPLPFSYGYTF. In DNA, the CDR3 is TGTGCCAGCATGACCCCCCTCCCCTTTAGCTATGGCTACACCTTC.

This CDR3 reads CASSEGDRGPFTDTQYF. DNA for the CDR3: TGTGCCAGCAGTGAAGGGGACAGGGGACCCTTCACAGATACGCAGTATTTT. The chain carries TRBV6-1 and TRBJ2-3; 10 bases are shared with TRBD1. Trimming took 1 base from V and 2 from J; bases not matched to a gene: 6. This CDR3 spans 17 amino acids. Germline V CDR1 and CDR2: MNHNS, SASEGT.

The sample holds one count of this clone. This rearrangement joins TRBV27 to TRBJ2-1; perhaps TRBD2 as D (6 bases). Germline V gives CDR1 MNHEY, CDR2 SMNVEV (reference sequence). V gave up 5 bases and J gave up 3 bases, with 17 bases separating them. The CDR3 is 16 amino acids. The CDR3 DNA reads TGTGCCAGCAGTGGAGAGGCGGGAAACTTCTACAATGAGCAGTTCTTC. Residues: CASSGEAGNFYNEQFF.

The V and J genes are TRBV4-1 and TRBJ1-5; the D is unclear. The CDR3 loop spans 14 amino acids. V gave up 1 base and J gave up 0 bases, with 4 bases separating them. Germline loops: CDR1 MGHRA, CDR2 YSYEKL. The CDR3 region is CASSQGVSNQPQHF. The CDR3 nucleotides are TGCGCCAGCAGCCAAGGGGTTAGCAATCAGCCCCAGCATTTT.

Written as DNA, the CDR3 is TGTGCCACTCGTATACCGGGGGGCTACACCTTC. Protein: CATRIPGGYTF. The genes are TRBV28 and TRBJ1-2, with no clear D. Germline V gene lookup returns CDR1 MDHEN and CDR2 SYDVKM. The CDR3 runs to 11 residues. Trimming cost V 10 bases and J 8 bases, with 14 bases left between them.

This clone was recorded a few times. The chain joins TRBV6-5 to TRBJ1-5; D is perhaps TRBD1 (6 bases). CDR1 and CDR2 (germline): MNHEY, SVGAGI. The CDR3 covers 15 residues. The V end lost 6 bases, the J end lost 3 bases, and 15 bases lay between the germline ends. CDR3 sequence: CASSLDRSYNQPQHF. CDR3 nucleotide sequence: TGTGCCAGCAGCCTAGACAGGAGCTACAATCAGCCCCAGCATTTT.

V and J are TRBV18 and TRBJ2-2; D uncertain. Between the trimmed V and J ends, which lost 5 bases and 0 bases, there was a span of 7 bases. The CDR3 consists of 14 residues. Germline values: CDR1 KGHSH, CDR2 LQKENI. Here the CDR3 reads CASSSLANTGELFF. The CDR3 DNA follows: TGTGCCAGCTCATCCTTAGCGAACACCGGGGAGCTGTTTTTT.

J is TRBJ1-3 and V is TRBV6-5, with no clear D. V was cut by 10 bases and J by 0 bases, with 13 bases left in between. Germline assignment: CDR1 MNHEY and CDR2 SVGAGI. This CDR3 region has 14 residues. The CDR3 loop reads CATGRVSSGNTIYF. The CDR3 nucleotides are TGTGCCACCGGCCGGGTGAGCTCTGGAAACACCATATATTTT.

CDR3 bases: TGTGCCAGCAGCCAAGCCTTGCTAGCGGGATACCACCAAGAGACCCAGTACTTC. Encoded protein: CASSQALLAGYHQETQYF. This chain uses TRBV3-1 (or the pseudogene TRBV3-2) with TRBJ2-5; 9 positions match TRBD2. This CDR3 has 18 amino acids. Germline-derived CDR1 and CDR2 are LGHDT and YNNKEL (reference sequence). Germline trimming cut 1 base from V and 0 bases from J; bases unmatched to any gene: 9.

V and J are TRBV7-2 and TRBJ2-3; 9 bases map to TRBD2. V shed 5 bases, J shed 4 bases, and the junction held 16 bases outside the gene matches. Germline V gene data show CDR1 as SGHTA and CDR2 as FQGNSA. The CDR3 spans 18 residues. The CDR3 loop is CASSERPRASGDPDTQYF. The DNA for the CDR3 is TGTGCCAGCAGCGAAAGACCAAGGGCTAGCGGGGACCCAGATACGCAGTATTTT.

There are a few counts of this clone. DNA of the CDR3: TGTGCCAGCAGTAGACCACCGGGGGACAGGGGGCGTGAGCAGTACTTC. It encodes CASSRPPGDRGREQYF. The gene calls are TRBV28 and TRBJ2-7, with 12 bases identical to TRBD1. This CDR3 comprises 16 residues. Losses at the gene ends were 5 bases for V and 7 bases for J; bases not matched to a gene: 12. Germline CDR1 MDHEN, CDR2 SYDVKM.

This chain joins TRBV11-1 and TRBJ2-7; D possibly uses TRBD1 or TRBD2 (5 bases each). This CDR3 spans 13 amino acids. V lost 5 bases and J 1 base, leaving 9 bases between the germline ends. Germline V gene lookup returns CDR1 SGHAT and CDR2 FQDESV (reference sequence). CDR3: CASSRDLSYEQYF. CDR3 bases: TGTGCCAGCAGCCGGGACCTATCCTACGAGCAGTACTTC.

The J gene is TRBJ2-1, the V gene TRBV5-4, with TRBD2 identical over 10 bases. Germline CDR1 is SGHNT and CDR2 is YYREEE (reference sequence). Trimming cost V 1 base and J 0 bases; bases outside gene matches: 10. The CDR3 extends over 19 amino acids. CDR3 DNA sequence: TGTGCCAGCAGCTTGAGGGGACTAGCGCTTCGAAGCTCCTACAATGAGCAGTTCTTC. Protein sequence: CASSLRGLALRSSYNEQFF.

The chain combines TRBV6-6 with TRBJ2-5, with D possibly being TRBD1 (6 bases). Germline values: CDR1 MNHNY, CDR2 SVGAGI (reference sequence). This CDR3 region has 16 residues. V dropped 0 bases and J dropped 0 bases, with 11 bases sitting between them. CDR3 nucleotides: TGTGCCAGCAGTTACTCGGGACACCTGTACCAAGAGACCCAGTACTTC. Translation: CASSYSGHLYQETQYF.

The chain has TRBV5-1 and TRBJ2-7, with TRBD1 identical over 7 bases. The length of the CDR3 is 15 residues. V trimming: 4 bases; J trimming: 0 bases; junction bases outside the gene matches: 7. Germline CDR1 is SGHRS and CDR2 is YFSETQ. CDR3 nucleotides: TGCGCCAGCAGCGTAGGGACAGTCAGCTCCTACGAGCAGTACTTC. Amino acids: CASSVGTVSSYEQYF.

This clone has only one observation. V usage is TRBV7-2 and J usage is TRBJ1-3; D gene ambiguous. Germline CDR1 reads SGHTA; CDR2 reads FQGNSA. Trimming shortened V by 2 bases and J by 0 bases, and 8 bases separated the two germline ends. This CDR3 comprises 15 residues. The CDR3 DNA reads as TGTGCCAGCAGCTTATGGTACAGCTCTGGAAACACCATATATTTT. This sequence encodes CASSLWYSSGNTIYF.

The V call is TRBV3-1 (or the pseudogene TRBV3-2), the J call TRBJ1-1; a possible D gene is TRBD1 (6 bases). This CDR3 has 14 residues. CDR1 is LGHDT, CDR2 YNNKEL, per germline (reference sequence). V was cut by 1 base and J by 3 bases, with 9 bases left in between. CDR3 loop: CASSQADRHTEAFF. The CDR3 region has the DNA TGTGCCAGCAGCCAAGCCGACAGGCACACTGAAGCTTTCTTT.

The chain employs TRBV10-3 and TRBJ1-5; 7 nucleotides align to TRBD1. The germline V gene has CDR1 ENHRY and CDR2 SYGVKD. The CDR3 runs 16 residues. The V segment lost 2 bases and the J segment 2 bases; nucleotides outside the gene matches: 6. CDR3 sequence reads: CAISEKGAGGNQPQHF. The CDR3 DNA sequence: TGTGCCATCAGTGAGAAGGGGGCGGGGGGCAATCAGCCCCAGCATTTT.

J is TRBJ2-1 and V is TRBV28; D is undetermined. From germline, CDR1 is MDHEN and CDR2 SYDVKM. The V end lost 5 bases, the J end lost 6 bases, and 8 bases lay between the germline ends. This CDR3 spans 12 amino acids. The CDR3 DNA sequence: TGTGCCAGCAGTCCCATACCCAATGAGCAGTTCTTC. The encoded protein is CASSPIPNEQFF.

This clone has only a few counts. The chain employs TRBV19 and TRBJ1-2; unclear D gene. Germline values: CDR1 LNHDA, CDR2 SQIVND (reference sequence). CDR3 size: 14 residues. Trimming took off 10 bases at V and 4 bases at J, with 19 bases between the two ends. The CDR3 loop reads CATPERGRLYGYTF. The CDR3 DNA follows: TGTGCCACCCCAGAGAGAGGTCGGCTCTATGGCTACACCTTC.